These 5 T cell receptor beta chains share one sample of origin, sequenced in a study of blood T cell repertoires in COVID-19. Method: immunoSEQ multiplex PCR; TCRdb's copy keeps in-frame clones and lacks some. The sample carries some 180,000 clones, 90% recorded once. Specimen: peripheral blood. Receptors were obtained from a man aged 50-60 years with acute or convalescent COVID-19.

The chain couples TRBV6-5 to TRBJ1-6; 11 nucleotides match TRBD1. The CDR3 is 16 residues long. J lost 10 bases, V lost 0 bases, and 5 bases had no gene match. CDR1 and CDR2 (germline): MNHEY, SVGAGI. CDR3 region: CASSYSGQGAISPLHF. Written as DNA, the CDR3 is TGTGCCAGCAGTTACTCCGGACAGGGGGCGATCTCACCCCTCCACTTT.

The J gene is TRBJ2-3, the V gene TRBV4-3; D is possibly TRBD1 (6 bases). This CDR3 is built from 17 residues. In germline, CDR1 is LGHNA, CDR2 YSLEER. V lost 1 base to trimming and J lost 3 bases, with 17 bases between them. The CDR3 DNA reads TGCGCCAGCAGCCAAGCCCGGACAGCAACGGGAACAGATACGCAGTATTTT. It codes for CASSQARTATGTDTQYF.

The gene calls are TRBV6-5 and TRBJ2-7, with D maybe TRBD2 (5 bases). In germline, CDR1 is MNHEY, CDR2 SVGAGI. This CDR3 spans 14 amino acids. Trimming left V 0 bases short and J 7 bases short, with 13 bases between. Here the CDR3 reads CASSYSRRVREQYF. The CDR3 DNA is TGTGCCAGCAGTTACTCGAGGCGGGTTCGGGAGCAGTACTTC.

V gene TRBV5-1 combines with J gene TRBJ1-5; 8 nucleotides align to TRBD1. The V segment lost 0 bases and the J segment 7 bases; nucleotides outside the gene matches: 6. This CDR3 comprises 15 residues. The germline gives CDR1 SGHRS, CDR2 YFSETQ. As DNA, the CDR3 is TGCGCCAGCAGCTTGGCAGGACAGGGTAGCCAGCCCCAGCATTTT. Its protein is CASSLAGQGSQPQHF.

CDR3 coding DNA: TGTGCCAGCTCACCCTTAGGGGGAAGGGAGCAGTACGTC. This gives the protein CASSPLGGREQYV. The genes are TRBV18 and TRBJ2-7; the D gene is possibly TRBD1 (6 bases). V gave up 3 bases and J gave up 7 bases, with 13 bases separating them. Germline V gene data show CDR1 as KGHSH and CDR2 as LQKENI. The CDR3 runs to 13 residues.